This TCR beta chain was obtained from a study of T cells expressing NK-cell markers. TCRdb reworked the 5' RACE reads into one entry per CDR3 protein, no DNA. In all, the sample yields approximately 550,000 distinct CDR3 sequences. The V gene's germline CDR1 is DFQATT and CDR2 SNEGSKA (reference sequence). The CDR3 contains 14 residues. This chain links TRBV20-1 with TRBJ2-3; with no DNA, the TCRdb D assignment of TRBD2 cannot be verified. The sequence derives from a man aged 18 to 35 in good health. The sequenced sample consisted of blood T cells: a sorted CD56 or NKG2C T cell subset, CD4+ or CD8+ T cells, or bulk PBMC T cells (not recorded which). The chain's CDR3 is CSAGGQARTDTQYF.